These 18 T cell receptor beta chains came from one sample sequenced in a study of cytomegalovirus exposure and HLA in healthy donors. Primers included in the PCR were 60 Vbeta and 13 Jbeta primers. Sequencing was performed with immunoSEQ multiplex PCR; in TCRdb, only in-frame clones are kept and a portion is missing. The table lists 150,000 to 200,000 clones, around 85% of them singletons, with approximately 2.2% in the top ten. Sequencing input: PBMCs. These receptors were obtained from a woman aged 50 to 60 in good health and CMV-seronegative.

The chain carries TRBV28 and TRBJ2-1, with D unclear. CDR3 length: 14 amino acids. The germline V and J ends were trimmed by 1 base and 3 bases, with 7 bases remaining between them. Germline lookup yields CDR1 MDHEN and CDR2 SYDVKM. DNA of the CDR3: TGTGCCAGCAGTTTATATCCGCGCTACAATGAGCAGTTCTTC. Protein product: CASSLYPRYNEQFF. Full variable domain (remainder filled in from reference TRBV28 and TRBJ2-1): DVKVTQSSRYLVKRTGEKVFLECVQDMDHENMFWYRQDPGLGLRLIYFSYDVKMKEKGDIPEGYSVSREKKERFSLILESASTNQTSMYLCASSLYPRYNEQFFGPGTRLTVL.

The rearrangement uses TRBV7-2 and TRBJ2-5, with 9 bases that match TRBD1. Germline CDR1 reads SGHTA; CDR2 reads FQGNSA. This CDR3 has 15 residues. Trimming took 5 bases from V and 2 from J; bases not matched to a gene: 6. In DNA, the CDR3 is TGTGCCAGCAGCCCCCGGACAGGGGTTCAAGAGACCCAGTACTTC. Amino acids: CASSPRTGVQETQYF.

This chain links TRBV27 with TRBJ1-2; D is uncertain. Looked up from germline, CDR1 is MNHEY and CDR2 is SMNVEV (reference sequence). The CDR3 loop spans 16 amino acids. The V end lost 1 base, the J end lost 5 bases, and 17 bases lay between the germline ends. Here the CDR3 DNA reads TGTGCCAGCAGTTTATTGGTTGGCAGGTCGTTGTATGGCTACACCTTC. Its protein is CASSLLVGRSLYGYTF.

This clone has only a few counts. The chain employs TRBV5-1 and TRBJ2-5, with D tentatively TRBD2 (6 bases). Germline assignment: CDR1 SGHRS and CDR2 YFSETQ. V gave up 6 bases and J gave up 0 bases, with 15 bases separating them. The CDR3 consists of 15 residues. The CDR3, as DNA: TGCGCCAGCACGCAGGGCGGAGGGTACCAAGAGACCCAGTACTTC. It translates to CASTQGGGYQETQYF.

The J gene is TRBJ2-6, the V gene TRBV4-3, with a possible D match to TRBD1 (6 bases). Germline lookup yields CDR1 LGHNA and CDR2 YSLEER. V was shortened by 1 base and J by 1 base, with 14 bases between the two germline ends. The CDR3 is made up of 18 amino acids. DNA of the CDR3: TGCGCCAGCAGCCAAGGCCCCAGGGGAAGGTCTGGGGCCAACGTCCTGACTTTC. Its protein product is CASSQGPRGRSGANVLTF.

This clone occurred once. The V call is TRBV27, the J call TRBJ2-1; tentatively, D is TRBD1 (6 bases). The CDR3 extends over 16 amino acids. Germline values: CDR1 MNHEY, CDR2 SMNVEV (reference sequence). V was cut by 5 bases and J by 8 bases, with 22 bases left in between. The CDR3 coding sequence is TGTGCCAGCAGTAAAACAGGGATCGATGCGTACCATGAGCAGTTCTTC. Protein product: CASSKTGIDAYHEQFF.

The chain employs TRBV15 and TRBJ2-7, with D hard to call. In germline, CDR1 is LNHNV, CDR2 YYDKDF (reference sequence). V lost 0 bases and J 3 bases, leaving 15 bases between the germline ends. This CDR3 contains 16 residues. Here the CDR3 reads CATSRDEADRIYEQYF. CDR3 DNA: TGTGCCACCAGCAGAGATGAGGCAGATAGAATCTACGAGCAGTACTTC. The variable domain in full, with the rest retrieved from reference TRBV15 and TRBJ2-7, is DAMVIQNPRYQVTQFGKPVTLSCSQTLNHNVMYWYQQKSSQAPKLLFHYYDKDFNNEADTPDNFQSRRPNTSFCFLDIRSPGLGDTAMYLCATSRDEADRIYEQYFGPGTRLTVT.

This clone was picked up a small number of times. The CDR3 sequence is CASSQDPLTEQYF. DNA of the CDR3: TGCGCCAGCAGCCAAGATCCTCTAACCGAGCAGTACTTC. The chain has TRBV4-3 and TRBJ2-7, with D hard to call. V gave up 0 bases and J gave up 6 bases, with 9 bases separating them. The germline CDR1 and CDR2 sequences are LGHNA and YSLEER. The CDR3 consists of 13 residues.

The chain carries TRBV2 and TRBJ2-1; D is perhaps TRBD2 (5 bases). The CDR3 runs 14 residues. The germline V and J ends were trimmed by 8 bases and 4 bases, with 15 bases remaining between them. Germline V gene data show CDR1 as SNHLY and CDR2 as FYNNEI. This CDR3 reads CASVGERPYNEQFF. Written as DNA, the CDR3 is TGTGCCAGCGTCGGGGAGCGGCCATACAATGAGCAGTTCTTC.

This chain links TRBV27 with TRBJ2-7, with D possibly TRBD2 on 6 matching bases. The CDR3 is 15 amino acids. V dropped 5 bases and J dropped 3 bases, with 17 bases sitting between them. In germline, CDR1 is MNHEY, CDR2 SMNVEV (reference sequence). The CDR3 is CASSHGGGGLYEQYF. The CDR3 region has the DNA TGTGCCAGCAGTCACGGGGGAGGCGGGCTCTACGAGCAGTACTTC.

This chain joins TRBV6-5 and TRBJ2-7; D is unclear. The germline V gene encodes CDR1 MNHEY and CDR2 SVGAGI. Between the trimmed V and J ends, which lost 2 bases and 5 bases, there was a span of 13 bases. This CDR3 contains 14 residues. The DNA for the CDR3 is TGTGCCAGCAGTTACGGCGGCTCCCGCGACGAGCAGTACTTC. It codes for CASSYGGSRDEQYF.

The V and J genes are TRBV5-1 and TRBJ1-1; 9 nucleotides align to TRBD1. V was pared by 0 bases and J by 5 bases, with 11 bases of the junction left unmatched. Germline CDR1 SGHRS, CDR2 YFSETQ. The CDR3 extends over 17 amino acids. CDR3 protein: CASSLAVQGALSTEAFF. DNA of the CDR3: TGCGCCAGCAGCTTGGCCGTACAGGGGGCCCTAAGTACTGAAGCTTTCTTT.

The chain is built from TRBV10-3 and TRBJ1-5; weak D call: TRBD1 (5 bases). The germline V gene encodes CDR1 ENHRY and CDR2 SYGVKD. V shed 9 bases and J shed 1 base, with 7 bases lying between them. CDR3 length: 12 residues. The DNA for the CDR3 is TGTGCCATAGCAGGGAGCAATCAGCCCCAGCATTTT. Encoded protein: CAIAGSNQPQHF.

The rearrangement links TRBV18 to TRBJ2-3, with 9 bases matching TRBD2. V gave up 2 bases and J gave up 5 bases; unmatched junction bases: 11. Per germline, CDR1 KGHSH and CDR2 LQKENI. This CDR3 is 17 amino acids long. Here the CDR3 reads CASSPVTGAGGGDTQYF. The CDR3 region has the DNA TGTGCCAGCTCACCAGTCACCGGAGCGGGAGGTGGAGATACGCAGTATTTT.

This sequence joins TRBV28 and TRBJ2-5, with no clear D. Judging by the DNA end, TRBJ2-7 fits better; the J call may be wrong. The CDR3 extends over 11 amino acids. The germline CDR1 and CDR2 sequences are MDHEN and SYDVKM. The CDR3 sequence is CASSLIYEQYF. The CDR3 coding sequence is TGTGCCAGCAGTCTAATCTACGAGCAGTACTTC.

The V call is TRBV5-1, the J call TRBJ1-4; D unclear. CDR3 length: 12 amino acids. V was cut by 7 bases and J by 6 bases, with 10 bases left in between. Per the germline V gene, CDR1 is SGHRS and CDR2 is YFSETQ. CDR3: CASRRADEKLFF. The CDR3 DNA reads TGCGCCAGCCGGAGGGCGGATGAAAAACTGTTTTTT.

This clone was detected a few times. The V gene is TRBV11-2, the J gene TRBJ1-1; D may be TRBD1 (5 bases). The V end was cut by 0 bases, the J end by 3 bases, with 8 bases between. CDR1 is SGHAT and CDR2 is FQNNGV in the germline V gene. This CDR3 is 14 amino acids long. In nucleotides, the CDR3 is TGTGCCAGCAGCTTAGAGGCCAGGGACACTGAAGCTTTCTTT. Its translation: CASSLEARDTEAFF.

This chain uses TRBV25-1 with TRBJ2-7; 8 bases align to TRBD1. This CDR3 is 15 amino acids long. V lost 2 bases and J lost 6; bases outside the gene matches: 9. Germline CDR1 reads MGHDK; CDR2 reads SYGVNS. The CDR3 region is CASSEVGTGDLEQYF. The CDR3 DNA follows: TGTGCCAGCAGTGAAGTGGGGACAGGCGATCTCGAGCAGTACTTC.